The T cell receptor beta chain under discussion was sequenced for a study of neoadjuvant nivolumab and ipilimumab in lung cancer. General study findings and limits: TCR sequencing covered a small number of samples. Only two of four nivolumab-treated tumors gained richness and clonality by surgery. Higher pretherapy blood TCR richness went with higher resected-tumor richness.

This clone came up once. Its antigen remains unknown. This table comes from immunoSEQ multiplex PCR, and its TCRdb copy is limited to in-frame clones, with some not included. The top ten clones hold approximately 2.2% of a sample with fewer than 40,000 clones, roughly 90% of them seen once. This CDR3 has 17 amino acids. The germline V gene encodes CDR1 MNHNS and CDR2 SASEGT. The germline V and J ends were trimmed by 0 bases and 2 bases, with 14 bases remaining between them. The chain joins TRBV6-1 to TRBJ2-1; D unclear. The specimen comprised peripheral blood, sampled after neoadjuvant nivolumab, alone or with ipilimumab, at or shortly before surgery. This sequence was found in an adult with non-small cell lung cancer. CDR3 amino acids: CASSEAIRSEAYNEQFF. CDR3 bases: TGTGCCAGCAGTGAAGCGATTCGATCCGAGGCCTACAATGAGCAGTTCTTC.